The TCR beta chain under discussion was sequenced for a study of cytomegalovirus exposure and HLA in healthy donors. Profiling relied on immunoSEQ multiplex PCR, and the TCRdb table lists in-frame clones only, not all of them. The profile shows approximately 88,000 clones, 84% of them singletons. Separate from the 666-subject first cohort, the roughly 130-subject validation cohort was the one that the donors belonged to. The V segment lost 7 bases and the J segment 1 base; nucleotides outside the gene matches: 4. This CDR3 has 14 residues. The germline gives CDR1 MNHEY, CDR2 SVGAGI. Sequenced sample: PBMCs. This chain joins TRBV6-5 and TRBJ2-1; 7 bases map to TRBD1. This clonotype was sampled from a woman aged 18-29 years in good health and CMV-seropositive. CDR3 sequence (DNA): TGTGCCAGCACTGACAGGGCTTCCTACAATGAGCAGTTCTTC. It translates to CASTDRASYNEQFF.